This T cell receptor (beta chain) was identified during a study of blood T cell repertoires in COVID-19. Across the whole study: There were acute and convalescent COVID-19 samples, and they came from the United States, Italy and Spain. T cells, B-cell-depleted T cells, or PBMCs supplied cDNA or gDNA.

As originally analysed: From reference gene primer amplification, estimates of nucleated cell counts were derived. TCRdb's table, derived via immunoSEQ multiplex PCR, lists solely in-frame clones and lacks some. V and J calls and clone size are copied from that table; D and trimming were computed from the DNA. The data contain about 100,000 clones, under 90% of them singletons. J gave up 0 bases and V 4 bases, and 7 bases lay outside the gene matches. Germline assignment: CDR1 LGHNA and CDR2 YSLEER. The CDR3 totals 18 residues. The clonotype originates from a human donor in a cohort sampled during active COVID-19. Sequencing was carried out using peripheral blood. The V and J genes are TRBV4-3 and TRBJ2-1, with 12 nucleotides matching TRBD2. This CDR3 reads CASSRASSGGASYNEQFF. The CDR3 DNA is TGCGCCAGCAGCCGAGCGTCTAGCGGGGGGGCCTCCTACAATGAGCAGTTCTTC.